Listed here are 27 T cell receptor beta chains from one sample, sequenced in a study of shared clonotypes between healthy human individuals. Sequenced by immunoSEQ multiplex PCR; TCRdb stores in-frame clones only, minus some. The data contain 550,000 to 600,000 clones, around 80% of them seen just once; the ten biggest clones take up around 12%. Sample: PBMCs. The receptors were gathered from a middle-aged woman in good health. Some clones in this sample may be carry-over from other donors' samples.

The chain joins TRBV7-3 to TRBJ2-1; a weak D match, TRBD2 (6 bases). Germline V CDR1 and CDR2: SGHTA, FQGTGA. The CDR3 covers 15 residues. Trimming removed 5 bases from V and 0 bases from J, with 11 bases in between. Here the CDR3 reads CASSPGGASYNEQFF. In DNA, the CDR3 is TGTGCCAGCAGCCCTGGAGGGGCCTCCTACAATGAGCAGTTCTTC.

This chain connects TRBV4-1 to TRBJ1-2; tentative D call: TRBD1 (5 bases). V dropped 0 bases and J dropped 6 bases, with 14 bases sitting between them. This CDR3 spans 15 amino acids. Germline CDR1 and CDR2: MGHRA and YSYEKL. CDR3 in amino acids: CASSQDLQGGNGYTF. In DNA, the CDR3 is TGCGCCAGCAGCCAAGATCTCCAGGGTGGCAATGGCTACACCTTC.

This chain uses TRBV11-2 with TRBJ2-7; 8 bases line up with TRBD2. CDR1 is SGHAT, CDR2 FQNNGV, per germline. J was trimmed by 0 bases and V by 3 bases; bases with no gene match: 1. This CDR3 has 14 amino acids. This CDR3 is CASSFSGNSYEQYF. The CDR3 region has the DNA TGTGCCAGCAGCTTTAGCGGGAACTCCTACGAGCAGTACTTC.

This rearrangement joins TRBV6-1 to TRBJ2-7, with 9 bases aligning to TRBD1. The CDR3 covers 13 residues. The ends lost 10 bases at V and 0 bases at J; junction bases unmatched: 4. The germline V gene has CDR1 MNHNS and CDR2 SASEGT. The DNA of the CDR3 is TGTGCCACTAAGACAGGGGGCTCCTACGAGCAGTACTTC. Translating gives CATKTGGSYEQYF.

This chain's CDR3 is CSVEEGPYNEQFF. The CDR3 coding sequence is TGCAGCGTTGAAGAGGGACCTTACAATGAGCAGTTCTTC. The chain has TRBV29-1 and TRBJ2-1, with D tentatively TRBD1 or TRBD2 (5 bases each). This CDR3 has 13 amino acids. Deletions cut 0 bases from V and 4 bases from J, with 7 bases between. CDR1 SQVTM and CDR2 ANQGSEA come from the germline V gene.

CDR3 nucleotides: TGCGCCAGCAGCTTGGCCGGGACAGGGAATGAAAAACTGTTTTTT. Its translation is CASSLAGTGNEKLFF. V is TRBV5-1 and J is TRBJ1-4, with 9 nucleotides matching TRBD1. The J segment lost 5 bases and the V segment lost 0 bases, leaving 2 bases of the junction unmatched. CDR3 size: 15 residues. Germline V gene data show CDR1 as SGHRS and CDR2 as YFSETQ.

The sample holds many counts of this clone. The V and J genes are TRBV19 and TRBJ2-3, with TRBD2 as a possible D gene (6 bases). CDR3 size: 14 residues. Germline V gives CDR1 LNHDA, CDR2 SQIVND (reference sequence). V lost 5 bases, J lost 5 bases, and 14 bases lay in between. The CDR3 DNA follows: TGTGCCAGTAGTCCCCTCCTGCGGGGAGATACGCAGTATTTT. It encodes CASSPLLRGDTQYF.

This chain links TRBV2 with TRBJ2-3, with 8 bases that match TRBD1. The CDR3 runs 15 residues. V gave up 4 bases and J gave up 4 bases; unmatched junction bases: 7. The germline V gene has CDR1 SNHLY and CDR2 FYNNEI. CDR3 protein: CASSGQGQGADTQYF. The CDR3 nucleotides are TGTGCCAGCAGTGGACAAGGACAGGGTGCAGATACGCAGTATTTT.

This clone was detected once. Written as DNA, the CDR3 is TGTGCCAGCAGCAGACCGGGACAGGGTACTGAAGCTTTCTTT. It translates to CASSRPGQGTEAFF. V and J are TRBV6-5 and TRBJ1-1; 9 bases fit TRBD1. The V segment lost 6 bases and the J segment 5 bases; nucleotides outside the gene matches: 7. Per germline, CDR1 MNHEY and CDR2 SVGAGI. The CDR3 contains 14 residues.

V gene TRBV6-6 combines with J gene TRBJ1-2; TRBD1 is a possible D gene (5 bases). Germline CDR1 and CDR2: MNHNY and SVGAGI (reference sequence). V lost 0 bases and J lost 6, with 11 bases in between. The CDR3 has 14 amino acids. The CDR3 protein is CASSYSGGENGYTF. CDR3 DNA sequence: TGTGCCAGCAGTTACTCCGGGGGGGAGAATGGCTACACCTTC.

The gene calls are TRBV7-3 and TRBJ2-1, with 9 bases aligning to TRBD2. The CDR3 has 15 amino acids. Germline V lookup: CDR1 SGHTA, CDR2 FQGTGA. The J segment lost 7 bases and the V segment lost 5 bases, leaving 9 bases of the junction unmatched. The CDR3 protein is CASSPLPGLANEQFF. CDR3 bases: TGTGCCAGCAGCCCGCTACCGGGACTAGCAAATGAGCAGTTCTTC.

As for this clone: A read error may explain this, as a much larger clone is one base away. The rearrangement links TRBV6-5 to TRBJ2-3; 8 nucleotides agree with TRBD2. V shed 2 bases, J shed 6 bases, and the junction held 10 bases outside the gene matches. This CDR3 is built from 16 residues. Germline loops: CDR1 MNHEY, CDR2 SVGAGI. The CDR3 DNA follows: TGTGCCAGCAGTTACCGGACTAGCTGGAGCCGGGATACGCAGTATTTT. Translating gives CASSYRTSWSRDTQYF.

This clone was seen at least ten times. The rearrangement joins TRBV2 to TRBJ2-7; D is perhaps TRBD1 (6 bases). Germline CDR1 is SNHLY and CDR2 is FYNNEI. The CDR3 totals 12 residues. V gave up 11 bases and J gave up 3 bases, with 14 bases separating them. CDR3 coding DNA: TGTGCCTCCCTAAGAGGGGGCTACGAGCAGTACTTC. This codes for CASLRGGYEQYF.

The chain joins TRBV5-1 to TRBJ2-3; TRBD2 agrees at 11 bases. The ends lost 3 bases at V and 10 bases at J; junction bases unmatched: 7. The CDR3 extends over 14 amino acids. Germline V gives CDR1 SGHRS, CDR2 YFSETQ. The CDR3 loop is CASSSGTSGTPQYF. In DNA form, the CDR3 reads TGCGCCAGCAGCTCGGGGACTAGCGGCACCCCGCAGTATTTT.

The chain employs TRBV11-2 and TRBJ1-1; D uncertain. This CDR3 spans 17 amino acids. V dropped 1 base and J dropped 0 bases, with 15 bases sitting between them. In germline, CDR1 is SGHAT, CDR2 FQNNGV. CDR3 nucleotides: TGTGCCAGCAGCTTAGGGCCACAAGGGTTCCTGAACACTGAAGCTTTCTTT. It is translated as CASSLGPQGFLNTEAFF.

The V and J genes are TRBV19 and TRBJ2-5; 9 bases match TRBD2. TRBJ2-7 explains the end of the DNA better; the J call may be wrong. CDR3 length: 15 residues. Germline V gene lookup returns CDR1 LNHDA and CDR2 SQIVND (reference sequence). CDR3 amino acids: CASSVLAGEGAEQYF. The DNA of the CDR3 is TGTGCCAGTAGCGTTTTAGCGGGAGAGGGCGCCGAGCAGTACTTC.

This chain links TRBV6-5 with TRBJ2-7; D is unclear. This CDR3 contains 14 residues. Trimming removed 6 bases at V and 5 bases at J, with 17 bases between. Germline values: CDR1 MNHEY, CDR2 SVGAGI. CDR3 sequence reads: CASRPTLFQHEQYF. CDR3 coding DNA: TGTGCCAGCAGGCCGACACTCTTCCAACACGAGCAGTACTTC.

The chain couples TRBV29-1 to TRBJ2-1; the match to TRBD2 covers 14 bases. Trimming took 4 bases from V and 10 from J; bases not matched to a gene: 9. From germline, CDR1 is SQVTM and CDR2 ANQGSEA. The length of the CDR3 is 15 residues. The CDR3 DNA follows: TGCAGCGTTGTCCTCGGACTAGCGGGAGGTGGGGAGCAGTTCTTC. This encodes CSVVLGLAGGGEQFF.

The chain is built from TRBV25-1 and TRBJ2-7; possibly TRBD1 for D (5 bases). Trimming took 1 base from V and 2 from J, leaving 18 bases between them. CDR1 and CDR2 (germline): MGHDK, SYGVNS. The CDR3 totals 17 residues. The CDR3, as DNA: TGTGCCAGCAGTGAATCGCTGCGGCCAGGGCCTCCCTACGAGCAGTACTTC. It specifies CASSESLRPGPPYEQYF.

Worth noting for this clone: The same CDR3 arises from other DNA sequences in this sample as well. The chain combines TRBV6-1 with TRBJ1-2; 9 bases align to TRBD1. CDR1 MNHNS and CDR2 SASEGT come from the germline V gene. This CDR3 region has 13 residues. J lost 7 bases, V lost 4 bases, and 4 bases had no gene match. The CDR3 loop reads CASSADRGGGYTF. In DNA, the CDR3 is TGTGCCAGCAGTGCGGACAGGGGCGGTGGCTACACCTTC.

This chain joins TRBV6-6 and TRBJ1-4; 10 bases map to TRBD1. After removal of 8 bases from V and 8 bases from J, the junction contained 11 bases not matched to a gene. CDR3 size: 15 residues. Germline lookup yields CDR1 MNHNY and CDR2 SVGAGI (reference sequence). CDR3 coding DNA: TGTGCCAGCTTAAGGGGGAAGACAGGGGGCGAAAAACTGTTTTTT. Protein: CASLRGKTGGEKLFF.

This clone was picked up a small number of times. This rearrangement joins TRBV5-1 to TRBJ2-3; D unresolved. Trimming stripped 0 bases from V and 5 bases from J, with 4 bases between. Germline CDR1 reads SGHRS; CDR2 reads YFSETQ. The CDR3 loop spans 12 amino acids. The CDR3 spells CASSLVVDTQYF. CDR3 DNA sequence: TGCGCCAGCAGCTTGGTTGTAGATACGCAGTATTTT.

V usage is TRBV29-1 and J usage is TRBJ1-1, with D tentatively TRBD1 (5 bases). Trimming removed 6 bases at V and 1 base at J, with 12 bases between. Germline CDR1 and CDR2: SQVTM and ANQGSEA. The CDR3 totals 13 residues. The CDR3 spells CSVTGGGNTEAFF. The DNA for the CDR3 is TGCAGCGTAACGGGGGGTGGGAACACTGAAGCTTTCTTT.

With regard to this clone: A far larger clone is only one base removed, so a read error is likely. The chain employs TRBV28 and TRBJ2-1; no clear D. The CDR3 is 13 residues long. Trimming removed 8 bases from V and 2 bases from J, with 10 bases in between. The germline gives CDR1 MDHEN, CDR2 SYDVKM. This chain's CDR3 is CASGSGAYNEQFF. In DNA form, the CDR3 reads TGTGCCAGCGGTTCAGGAGCCTACAATGAGCAGTTCTTC.

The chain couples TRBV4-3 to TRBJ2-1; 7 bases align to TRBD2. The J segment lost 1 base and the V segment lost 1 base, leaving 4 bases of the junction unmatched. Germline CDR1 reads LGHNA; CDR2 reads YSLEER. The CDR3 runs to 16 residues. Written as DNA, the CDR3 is TGCGCCAGCAGCCAAGTCGCGGGAGTATCCTACAATGAGCAGTTCTTC. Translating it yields CASSQVAGVSYNEQFF.

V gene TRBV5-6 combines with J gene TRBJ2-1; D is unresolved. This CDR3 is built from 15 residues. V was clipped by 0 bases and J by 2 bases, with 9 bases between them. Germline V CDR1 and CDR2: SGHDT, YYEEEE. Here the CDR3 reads CASSLGATTYNEQFF. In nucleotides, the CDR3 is TGTGCCAGCAGCTTGGGTGCTACCACCTACAATGAGCAGTTCTTC.

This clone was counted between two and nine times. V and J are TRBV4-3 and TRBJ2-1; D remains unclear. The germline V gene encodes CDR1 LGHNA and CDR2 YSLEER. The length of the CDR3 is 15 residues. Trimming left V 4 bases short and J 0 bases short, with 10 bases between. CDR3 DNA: TGCGCCAGCAGCCCATACATCTTCTCCTACAATGAGCAGTTCTTC. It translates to CASSPYIFSYNEQFF.